Shown below are 26 T cell receptor beta chains from a single sample sequenced in a study of blood T cells in healthy people across ages. Then a second PCR, running about 6 to 12 cycles, was carried out with a sample-barcoded 5' primer and a J-beta primer mix. TCRdb passed the 5' RACE reads through MiXCR, listing each CDR3 protein once. Of 800,000 to 900,000 distinct CDR3 sequences in the sample, 62% were seen once. Sequenced sample: blood. All receptors derive from a man younger than 45 in good health.

The CDR3 DNA reads TGCAGCGTCGAACCCAGCGGGGCCAGCACAGATACGCAGTATTTT. This encodes CSVEPSGASTDTQYF. The rearrangement uses TRBV29-1 and TRBJ2-3, with 7 bases lining up with TRBD2. The trim removed 6 bases at V and 0 bases at J, leaving 9 bases unmatched. Germline values: CDR1 SQVTM, CDR2 ANQGSEA. The CDR3 contains 15 residues.

This sequence joins TRBV11-2 and TRBJ2-6; D is ambiguous. Trimming cost V 2 bases and J 0 bases, with 11 bases left between them. CDR3 size: 17 residues. CDR1 SGHAT and CDR2 FQNNGV come from the germline V gene. Written as DNA, the CDR3 is TGTGCCAGCAGCTTATCAGAAATAGTCTCTGGGGCCAACGTCCTGACTTTC. It translates to CASSLSEIVSGANVLTF.

The rearrangement uses TRBV2 and TRBJ2-4; TRBD1 matches at 8 bases. Gene TRBJ2-7 matches the end of the DNA better, so the J call may be wrong. The CDR3 has 14 amino acids. Germline V lookup: CDR1 SNHLY, CDR2 FYNNEI. CDR3 sequence (DNA): TGTGCCAGCAGTGAACTGGACAGGGCCTACGAGCAGTACTTC. Translated: CASSELDRAYEQYF.

This clonotype appeared a few times. This rearrangement joins TRBV28 to TRBJ2-1; 7 bases match TRBD2. The CDR3 consists of 15 residues. After removal of 8 bases from V and 3 bases from J, the junction contained 10 bases not matched to a gene. Germline CDR1 MDHEN, CDR2 SYDVKM. CDR3 nucleotides: TGTGCCAGCCTCCCGGGGAGGGGTTTCTACAATGAGCAGTTCTTC. It is translated as CASLPGRGFYNEQFF.

This clonotype has a handful of counts. J is TRBJ1-2 and V is TRBV27; D not resolved. Germline V CDR1 and CDR2: MNHEY, SMNVEV (reference sequence). The V and J ends lost 8 bases and 4 bases respectively, with 17 bases between them. The CDR3 is 14 amino acids. CDR3 nucleotides: TGTGCCAGCTCCCCCTGGACGGCCTTCTATGGCTACACCTTC. Translation: CASSPWTAFYGYTF.

The chain uses TRBV12-3 or TRBV12-4 and TRBJ1-1, with D uncertain. This CDR3 has 14 residues. V shed 5 bases and J shed 4 bases, with 14 bases lying between them. CDR3 sequence: CASSKFLEATEAFF. The CDR3 bases are TGTGCCAGCAGTAAATTTCTAGAGGCCACTGAAGCTTTCTTT.

The chain has TRBV6-5 and TRBJ2-7; the match to TRBD1 covers 7 bases. Trimming took 7 bases from V and 0 from J; bases not matched to a gene: 9. The CDR3 spans 15 residues. The germline CDR1 and CDR2 sequences are MNHEY and SVGAGI. Written as DNA, the CDR3 is TGTGCCAGCACCAAAGGGGGCCGAGGCTCCTACGAGCAGTACTTC. Amino acids: CASTKGGRGSYEQYF.

V gene TRBV7-9 combines with J gene TRBJ2-7; D remains ambiguous. This CDR3 has 12 amino acids. Looked up from germline, CDR1 is SEHNR and CDR2 is FQNEAQ (reference sequence). Trimming removed 3 bases at V and 5 bases at J, with 8 bases between. CDR3 coding DNA: TGTGCCAGCAGCTTTAGGGTGGACGAGCAGTACTTC. Translation: CASSFRVDEQYF. The variable domain in full, with the rest retrieved from reference TRBV7-9 and TRBJ2-7, is DTGVSQNPRHKITKRGQNVTFRCDPISEHNRLYWYRQTLGQGPEFLTYFQNEAQLEKSRLLSDRFSAERPKGSFSTLEIQRTEQGDSAMYLCASSFRVDEQYFGPGTRLTVT.

The CDR3 coding sequence is TGTGCCAGCAGCTTAGGACAGGGGTACTCCTACGAGCAGTACTTC. Translating gives CASSLGQGYSYEQYF. This chain uses TRBV7-6 with TRBJ2-7; 8 bases line up with TRBD1. This CDR3 is built from 15 residues. With 1 base clipped from V and 0 bases from J, the junction kept 2 bases outside the gene matches. The germline CDR1 and CDR2 sequences are SGHVS and FNYEAQ. Full variable domain (outside the CDR3, taken from reference TRBV7-6 and TRBJ2-7): GAGVSQSPRYKVTKRGQDVALRCDPISGHVSLYWYRQALGQGPEFLTYFNYEAQQDKSGLPNDRFSAERPEGSISTLTIQRTEQRDSAMYRCASSLGQGYSYEQYFGPGTRLTVT.

This clonotype showed up just a few times. J is TRBJ2-6 and V is TRBV9, with D hard to call. V lost 5 bases and J 0 bases, leaving 12 bases between the germline ends. The CDR3 loop spans 16 amino acids. The germline V gene has CDR1 SGDLS and CDR2 YYNGEE. Here the CDR3 reads CASSVGNPSGANVLTF. The CDR3, as DNA: TGTGCCAGCAGTGTCGGTAATCCCTCTGGGGCCAACGTCCTGACTTTC.

CDR3 coding DNA: TGTGCCAGCAGTGAGAGCAGCACTAGAAATCAGCCCCAGCATTTT. It translates to CASSESSTRNQPQHF. The chain carries TRBV2 and TRBJ1-5; D call uncertain. This CDR3 contains 15 residues. Germline V gene data show CDR1 as SNHLY and CDR2 as FYNNEI. The V end was cut by 3 bases, the J end by 4 bases, with 13 bases between. Filled out from reference TRBV2 and TRBJ1-5, the complete variable domain reads EPEVTQTPSHQVTQMGQEVILRCVPISNHLYFYWYRQILGQKVEFLVSFYNNEISEKSEIFDDQFSVERPDGSNFTLKIRSTKLEDSAMYFCASSESSTRNQPQHFGDGTRLSIL.

A few counts support this clonotype. The chain combines TRBV11-1 with TRBJ2-7; D ambiguous. This CDR3 spans 13 amino acids. Trimming cost V 4 bases and J 3 bases, with 10 bases left between them. Germline V gene sequence: CDR1 SGHAT, CDR2 FQDESV (reference sequence). CDR3 sequence reads: CASSWSSNYEQYF. The CDR3 DNA follows: TGTGCCAGCAGCTGGTCCTCCAACTACGAGCAGTACTTC.

The V and J genes are TRBV4-3 and TRBJ2-3; D uncertain. CDR3 length equals 15 residues. The germline V and J ends were trimmed by 4 bases and 0 bases, with 11 bases remaining between them. CDR1 is LGHNA, CDR2 YSLEER, per germline. The CDR3 reads CASSLRIASTDTQYF. The DNA of the CDR3 is TGCGCCAGCAGCCTACGTATAGCTAGCACAGATACGCAGTATTTT.

V and J are TRBV5-1 and TRBJ2-3, with TRBD1 as a possible D gene (5 bases). The CDR3 is made up of 12 amino acids. The V end lost 7 bases, the J end lost 3 bases, and 9 bases lay between the germline ends. Germline CDR1 is SGHRS and CDR2 is YFSETQ. The CDR3 reads CASASGTDTQYF. CDR3 sequence (DNA): TGCGCCAGCGCTTCAGGGACAGATACGCAGTATTTT. The full variable domain, rest sourced from reference TRBV5-1 and TRBJ2-3, is KAGVTQTPRYLIKTRGQQVTLSCSPISGHRSVSWYQQTPGQGLQFLFEYFSETQRNKGNFPGRFSGRQFSNSRSEMNVSTLELGDSALYLCASASGTDTQYFGPGTRLTVL.

The chain carries TRBV20-1 and TRBJ2-7, with a weak D call TRBD1 (6 bases). CDR1 DFQATT and CDR2 SNEGSKA come from the germline V gene (reference sequence). The V gene lost 3 bases and the J gene lost 5 bases, with 11 bases spanning the gap. The CDR3 sequence is 12 residues long. The CDR3 nucleotides are TGCAGTGCTAGCGCCAGGGGCGACGAGCAGTACTTC. Encoded protein: CSASARGDEQYF.

The chain links TRBV6-6 to TRBJ2-7; weak D call: TRBD1 (5 bases). Trimming pared 0 bases from V and 2 bases from J, leaving 14 bases between. This CDR3 comprises 16 residues. Germline CDR1 reads MNHNY; CDR2 reads SVGAGI (reference sequence). The CDR3 loop reads CASSYSDSRTTYEQYF. CDR3 bases: TGTGCCAGCAGTTACTCTGACAGCCGAACGACCTACGAGCAGTACTTC.

The chain employs TRBV4-2 and TRBJ1-6; D gene unclear. This CDR3 has 14 amino acids. CDR1 is LGHNA and CDR2 is YNFKEQ in the germline V gene. V dropped 0 bases and J dropped 6 bases, with 6 bases sitting between them. CDR3 sequence reads: CASSQEAVNSPLHF. CDR3 DNA sequence: TGTGCCAGCAGCCAAGAGGCAGTTAATTCACCCCTCCACTTT.

The chain carries TRBV27 and TRBJ1-6; D is uncertain. CDR1 and CDR2 (germline): MNHEY, SMNVEV (reference sequence). The CDR3 covers 16 residues. With 0 bases removed from V and 0 bases from J, the gap between germline ends came to 6 bases. In nucleotides, the CDR3 is TGTGCCAGCAGTTTATCGGGCCGCTCCTATAATTCACCCCTCCACTTT. Residues: CASSLSGRSYNSPLHF.

V and J are TRBV29-1 and TRBJ2-3, with D possibly being TRBD2 (5 bases). The CDR3 consists of 14 residues. Germline CDR1 reads SQVTM; CDR2 reads ANQGSEA. With 6 bases removed from V and 6 bases from J, the gap between germline ends came to 19 bases. CDR3 coding DNA: TGCAGCGTGTGGGGAGAATACGGAGAGGATACGCAGTATTTT. The encoded protein is CSVWGEYGEDTQYF.

This clonotype was found a few times. The V and J genes are TRBV4-3 and TRBJ2-5, with D tentatively TRBD1 (6 bases). The V gene lost 5 bases and the J gene lost 1 base, with 14 bases spanning the gap. The CDR3 has 15 residues. Germline CDR1 is LGHNA and CDR2 is YSLEER. The CDR3 is CASSRVDRIQETQYF. The CDR3 DNA sequence: TGCGCCAGCAGCAGGGTAGACAGGATCCAAGAGACCCAGTACTTC.

CDR3 amino acids: CASSLLGGANVLTF. For the CDR3, the DNA is TGCGCCAGCAGCTTACTGGGGGGGGCCAACGTCCTGACTTTC. The V call is TRBV4-3, the J call TRBJ2-6, with unresolved D. CDR3 length: 14 residues. Germline V lookup: CDR1 LGHNA, CDR2 YSLEER. V was cut by 5 bases and J by 4 bases, with 9 bases left in between.

This chain joins TRBV2 and TRBJ2-7; D might be TRBD1 (5 bases). TRBJ2-5 explains the end of the DNA better; the J call may be wrong. CDR3 length: 13 residues. The germline V gene encodes CDR1 SNHLY and CDR2 FYNNEI. The CDR3 reads CASSEYQGETQYF. The DNA for the CDR3 is TGTGCCAGCAGTGAATACCAGGGAGAGACCCAGTACTTC.

In the case of this clonotype: At one of its ends the junction is not consistent with the germline gene, which may arise from a read error. The V and J genes are TRBV4-3 and TRBJ2-3, with 9 bases identical to TRBD2. The length of the CDR3 is 14 residues. Germline V CDR1 and CDR2: LGHNA, YSLEER. CDR3 DNA sequence: TGCGCCAGCAGCCACGAGGGACTAGCCCCTACGCGGTATTTT. It specifies CASSHEGLAPTRYF.

The CDR3 DNA is TGTGCCAGCAGCCAGCAAAGGGAGGGACAGGGTTACGAGCAGTACTTC. This gives the protein CASSQQREGQGYEQYF. The genes are TRBV4-2 and TRBJ2-1, with TRBD1 matching 9 bases. The last part of the DNA fits TRBJ2-7 better; the J call may be wrong. The CDR3 sequence is 16 residues long. Per the germline V gene, CDR1 is LGHNA and CDR2 is YNFKEQ.

The rearrangement uses TRBV20-1 and TRBJ2-5, with a possible D match to TRBD2 (7 bases). TRBJ2-1 explains the end of the DNA better; the J call may be wrong. Germline values: CDR1 DFQATT, CDR2 SNEGSKA (reference sequence). CDR3 length: 13 residues. Here the CDR3 reads CSARGGGQETQFF. The CDR3 DNA reads TGCAGTGCTAGAGGGGGGGGACAAGAGACCCAGTTCTTC.

This rearrangement joins TRBV7-9 to TRBJ2-5; TRBD1 might be the D (6 bases). The J call is doubtful: the DNA matches TRBJ2-7 better. This CDR3 region has 15 residues. Germline-derived CDR1 and CDR2 are SEHNR and FQNEAQ (reference sequence). This chain's CDR3 is CASSHRDNLAYEQYF. As DNA, the CDR3 is TGTGCCAGCAGCCACCGGGACAACCTAGCCTACGAGCAGTACTTC.